These 13 T cell receptor beta chains were all obtained from the same sample, sequenced in a study of shared clonotypes between healthy human individuals. The repertoire was sequenced with immunoSEQ multiplex PCR; TCRdb's copy has only in-frame clones and lacks some. The data show approximately 2.3 million clones, approximately 95% seen once. Sequenced input: naive CD4+ T cells from PBMCs. Subset denoted: CD45RA+ positively selected. The receptors here all came from a young man in good health. Some clones in this sample may be carry-over from other donors' samples.

This sequence joins TRBV5-1 and TRBJ2-1; TRBD2 matches at 10 bases. V gave up 1 base and J gave up 6 bases; unmatched junction bases: 7. Germline CDR1 is SGHRS and CDR2 is YFSETQ. The CDR3 sequence is 16 residues long. The CDR3, as DNA: TGCGCCAGCAGCTTGACACTAGCGGGAACTCTCAATGAGCAGTTCTTC. Translation: CASSLTLAGTLNEQFF.

The chain combines TRBV7-9 with TRBJ2-1, with 10 bases that match TRBD2. V trimming: 5 bases; J trimming: 1 base; junction bases outside the gene matches: 5. Germline lookup yields CDR1 SEHNR and CDR2 FQNEAQ (reference sequence). The CDR3 totals 16 residues. CDR3 in amino acids: CASSPSGRGSYNEQFF. CDR3 bases: TGTGCCAGCAGCCCTAGCGGGAGAGGTTCCTACAATGAGCAGTTCTTC.

The chain couples TRBV28 to TRBJ2-5; D might be TRBD1 (7 bases). V lost 1 base and J lost 2, with 14 bases in between. Germline V gives CDR1 MDHEN, CDR2 SYDVKM. The CDR3 spans 16 residues. For the CDR3, the DNA is TGTGCCAGCAGTTTATCAGGGGGAGGCGGGCAAGAGACCCAGTACTTC. This gives the protein CASSLSGGGGQETQYF.

The rearrangement uses TRBV11-3 and TRBJ2-7; 12 bases map to TRBD2. With 5 bases clipped from V and 2 bases from J, the junction kept 13 bases outside the gene matches. Germline CDR1 SGHNT, CDR2 YENEEA. CDR3 size: 18 residues. CDR3 sequence (DNA): TGTGCCAGCAGCCGACGACCGGGACTAGCGGGCCGGACCTACGAGCAGTACTTC. It specifies CASSRRPGLAGRTYEQYF. Supplemented by reference TRBV11-3 and TRBJ2-7, the full variable domain reads EAGVVQSPRYKIIEKKQPVAFWCNPISGHNTLYWYLQNLGQGPELLIRYENEEAVDDSQLPKDRFSAERLKGVDSTLKIQPAELGDSAVYLCASSRRPGLAGRTYEQYFGPGTRLTVT.

The chain carries TRBV27 and TRBJ1-4; 7 bases line up with TRBD1. The V gene's germline CDR1 is MNHEY and CDR2 SMNVEV (reference sequence). The junction had 7 bases not matched to a gene; V was cut back by 3 bases and J by 3 bases. This CDR3 region has 16 residues. CDR3 bases: TGTGCCAGCAGTTTGCATCCCGGGACAGCTAATGAAAAACTGTTTTTT. Its protein product is CASSLHPGTANEKLFF.

The genes are TRBV5-4 and TRBJ2-3, with 14 bases matching TRBD2. With V trimmed by 3 bases and J by 3 bases, 6 bases remained unmatched. Germline CDR1 reads SGHNT; CDR2 reads YYREEE (reference sequence). This CDR3 has 17 amino acids. The DNA of the CDR3 is TGTGCCAGCAGCTCGAAATGGACTAGCGGGAGGACAGATACGCAGTATTTT. Protein product: CASSSKWTSGRTDTQYF.

The chain combines TRBV7-2 with TRBJ2-5; 12 nucleotides match TRBD2. CDR1 SGHTA and CDR2 FQGNSA come from the germline V gene. There are 16 residues in the CDR3. J lost 4 bases, V lost 1 base, and 4 bases had no gene match. The CDR3 nucleotides read TGTGCCAGCAGCTTAGTACTAGCGGGAGGCGGAGAGACCCAGTACTTC. It is translated as CASSLVLAGGGETQYF.

The chain has TRBV6-5 and TRBJ2-7; D is unresolved. The CDR3 has 12 amino acids. The V end lost 6 bases, the J end lost 7 bases, and 13 bases lay between the germline ends. Germline-derived CDR1 and CDR2 are MNHEY and SVGAGI. CDR3 amino acids: CASRSGLGEQYF. The CDR3 DNA reads TGTGCCAGCAGAAGTGGGCTGGGGGAGCAGTACTTC.

The gene calls are TRBV10-3 and TRBJ1-3, with TRBD1 matching 9 bases. CDR1 is ENHRY and CDR2 is SYGVKD in the germline V gene. V was pared by 2 bases and J by 0 bases, with 2 bases of the junction left unmatched. This CDR3 has 16 amino acids. The CDR3 loop is CAISEDRGNSGNTIYF. CDR3 nucleotides: TGTGCCATCAGTGAGGACAGGGGGAACTCTGGAAACACCATATATTTT.

This clone was observed a single time. Other DNA sequences in the sample encode the same CDR3. The V gene is TRBV28, the J gene TRBJ1-1, with TRBD1 identical over 7 bases. CDR3 length: 12 amino acids. Germline CDR1 is MDHEN and CDR2 is SYDVKM. V lost 1 base, J lost 8 bases, and 1 base stayed unmatched. The CDR3 region has the DNA TGTGCCAGCAGTTTATTGACAGGGGAAGCTTTCTTT. It is translated as CASSLLTGEAFF.

The chain uses TRBV5-1 and TRBJ2-5; tentative D call: TRBD2 (6 bases). This CDR3 contains 15 residues. CDR1 is SGHRS and CDR2 is YFSETQ in the germline V gene. Between the trimmed V and J ends, which lost 4 bases and 0 bases, there was a span of 13 bases. This CDR3 is CASSVGGLHQETQYF. The CDR3 nucleotides are TGCGCCAGCAGCGTGGGCGGACTACACCAAGAGACCCAGTACTTC.

The rearrangement uses TRBV28 and TRBJ1-4; maybe TRBD1 (5 bases). V was pared by 3 bases and J by 5 bases, with 16 bases between. The CDR3 is made up of 16 amino acids. Germline CDR1 is MDHEN and CDR2 is SYDVKM. As DNA, the CDR3 is TGTGCCAGCAGTTTCCTTAATGGGGGAAGGAATGAAAAACTGTTTTTT. It is translated as CASSFLNGGRNEKLFF.

The V call is TRBV12-5, the J call TRBJ2-7, with D possibly matching TRBD1 (6 bases). Per germline, CDR1 LGHNT and CDR2 FRNRAP. This CDR3 is 14 amino acids long. V dropped 0 bases and J dropped 6 bases, with 12 bases sitting between them. Here the CDR3 reads CASGLVHGGFEQYF. The DNA of the CDR3 is TGTGCTAGTGGTTTGGTACATGGGGGCTTCGAGCAGTACTTC.